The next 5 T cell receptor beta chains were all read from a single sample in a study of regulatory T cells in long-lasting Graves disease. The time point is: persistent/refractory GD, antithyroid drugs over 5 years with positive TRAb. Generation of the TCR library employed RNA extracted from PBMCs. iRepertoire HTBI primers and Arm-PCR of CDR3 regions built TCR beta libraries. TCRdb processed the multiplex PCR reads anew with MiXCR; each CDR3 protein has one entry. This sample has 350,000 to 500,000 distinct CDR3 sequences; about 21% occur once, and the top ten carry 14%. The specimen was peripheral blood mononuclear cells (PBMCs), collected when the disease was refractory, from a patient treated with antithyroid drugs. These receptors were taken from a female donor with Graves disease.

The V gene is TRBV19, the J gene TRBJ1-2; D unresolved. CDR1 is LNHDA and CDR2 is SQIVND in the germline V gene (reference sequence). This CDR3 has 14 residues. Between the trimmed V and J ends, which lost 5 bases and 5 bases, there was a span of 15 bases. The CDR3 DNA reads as TGTGCCAGTAGTTCCCAGGAACAGACTTATGGCTACACCTTC. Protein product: CASSSQEQTYGYTF.

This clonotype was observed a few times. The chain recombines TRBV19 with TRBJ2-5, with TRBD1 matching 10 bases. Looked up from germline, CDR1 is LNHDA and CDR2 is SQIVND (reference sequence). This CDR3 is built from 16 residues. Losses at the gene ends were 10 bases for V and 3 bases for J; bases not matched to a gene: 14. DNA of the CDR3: TGTGCCACAGGGAGCCCCGGGACAGGGGTCAAAGAGACCCAGTACTTC. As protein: CATGSPGTGVKETQYF.

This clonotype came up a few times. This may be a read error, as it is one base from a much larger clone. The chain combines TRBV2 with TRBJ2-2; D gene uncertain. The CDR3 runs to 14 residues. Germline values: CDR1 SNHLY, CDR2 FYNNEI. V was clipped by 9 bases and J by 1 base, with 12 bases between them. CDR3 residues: CARGNEGNTGELFF. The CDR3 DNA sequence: TGTGCCAGGGGGAATGAAGGGAACACCGGGGAGCTGTTTTTT.

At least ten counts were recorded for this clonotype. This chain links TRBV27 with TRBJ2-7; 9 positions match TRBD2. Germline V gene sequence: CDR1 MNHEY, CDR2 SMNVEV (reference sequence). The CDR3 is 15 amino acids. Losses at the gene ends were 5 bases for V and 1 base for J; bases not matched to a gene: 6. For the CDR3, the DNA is TGTGCCAGCAGTCCTCTAGCGGGACTATCCTACGAGCAGTACTTC. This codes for CASSPLAGLSYEQYF.

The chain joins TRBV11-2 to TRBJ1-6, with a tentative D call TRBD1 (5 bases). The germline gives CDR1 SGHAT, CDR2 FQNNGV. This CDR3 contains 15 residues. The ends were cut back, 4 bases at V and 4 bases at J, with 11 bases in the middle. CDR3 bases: TGTGCCAGCAGCTCGAGACAGCTATATAATTCACCCCTCCACTTT. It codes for CASSSRQLYNSPLHF.